The clone carrying this TCR beta chain was seen more than once but under ten times. What it binds is unknown. These data come from a study of response to subunit inactivated influenza vaccine. Study-wide results and caveats: Every seasonal influenza vaccination brings in few new T cells, the authors suggested.

TCRdb re-called the RT-PCR reads through MiXCR, storing one row per CDR3 protein. This table holds under 800,000 distinct CDR3 sequences, approximately 13% found once. Germline assignment: CDR1 LGHDT and CDR2 YNNKEL (reference sequence). Trimming cost V 4 bases and J 3 bases, with 11 bases left between them. CDR3 length: 14 amino acids. V usage is TRBV3-1 and J usage is TRBJ2-3, with a weak D call TRBD2 (5 bases). This sequence originates from a man aged 50-59 years who received an inactivated influenza vaccine. Sample: PBMCs from blood, taken approximately 15 days before vaccination. CDR3 protein: CASSREFRTDTQYF. The CDR3, as DNA: TGTGCCAGCAGCCGGGAGTTTAGGACAGATACGCAGTATTTT.